A single TCR beta chain is shown here with its context. Its matching antigen is unknown. RNA amounts of about 0.5 to 1 ug underwent reverse transcription with random hexamers. Amplification of the TCR beta CDR3 was carried out by immunoSEQ multiplex PCR, which spanned a total of 54 Vbeta and 13 Jbeta segments. Via MiXCR, TCRdb re-called the immunoSEQ multiplex PCR reads, giving one row per CDR3 protein. The data hold about 120,000 distinct CDR3 sequences, with 90% to 95% observed a single time. Trimming shortened V by 0 bases and J by 1 base, and 18 bases separated the two germline ends. Germline V gives CDR1 SGHRS, CDR2 YFSETQ. The CDR3 covers 18 residues. Controls were age- and sex-matched healthy donors. The data stem from a study of CD8 T cells in Susac syndrome. General study results and limits: Only a relatively small number of individuals were included in the TCR sequencing and HLA analysis.

Source material: CD4+ T cells from PBMCs. The V and J genes are TRBV5-1 and TRBJ2-3; possible D gene TRBD2, 6 bases. The TCR sequence derives from a human donor in good health. Written as DNA, the CDR3 is TGCGCCAGCAGCTTGGAGGCGGCGGGGACTTCAGGCACAGATACGCAGTATTTT. Amino acid sequence: CASSLEAAGTSGTDTQYF.